The 21 T cell receptor beta chains listed next were all sequenced from one sample in a study of OX40 agonist ivuxolimab in advanced cancers. Assay used: immunoSEQ multiplex PCR; TCRdb lists only in-frame clones, some missing. The table records 70,000 or so clones, about 82% of them present only once. Sequences were derived from CD4+ or CD8+ T cells sorted from blood, sampled in a trial of the OX40 agonist ivuxolimab. The receptors here all came from an adult with an advanced solid tumor such as melanoma, head and neck, liver or kidney cancer.

The V call is TRBV25-1, the J call TRBJ2-5, with D tentatively TRBD2 (5 bases). Germline values: CDR1 MGHDK, CDR2 SYGVNS. V was clipped by 3 bases and J by 5 bases, with 13 bases between them. The CDR3 totals 14 residues. The CDR3 DNA sequence: TGTGCCAGCAGTGACGCTGAGGGAATCGAGACCCAGTACTTC. It encodes CASSDAEGIETQYF.

The rearrangement links TRBV7-3 to TRBJ2-5; 9 nucleotides line up with TRBD1. V lost 4 bases to trimming and J lost 3 bases; unmatched junction nucleotides: 3. The CDR3 sequence is 14 residues long. CDR1 is SGHTA and CDR2 is FQGTGA in the germline V gene. CDR3 in amino acids: CASSSTGGEETQYF. In DNA, the CDR3 is TGTGCCAGCAGCTCTACAGGGGGCGAAGAGACCCAGTACTTC.

The rearrangement links TRBV19 to TRBJ1-4, with 8 bases matching TRBD1. Germline assignment: CDR1 LNHDA and CDR2 SQIVND (reference sequence). Germline trimming cut 6 bases from V and 3 bases from J; bases unmatched to any gene: 0. CDR3 length: 13 amino acids. CDR3: CASRQGANEKLFF. The CDR3 nucleotides read TGTGCCAGTAGACAGGGGGCTAATGAAAAACTGTTTTTT.

The chain recombines TRBV27 with TRBJ2-2; 7 bases agree with TRBD2. After removal of 3 bases from V and 1 base from J, the junction contained 5 bases not matched to a gene. This CDR3 spans 16 amino acids. Germline V gives CDR1 MNHEY, CDR2 SMNVEV (reference sequence). CDR3 nucleotide sequence: TGTGCCAGCAGTTTTCTCGCGGGGGAGAACACCGGGGAGCTGTTTTTT. The encoded protein is CASSFLAGENTGELFF.

This sequence joins TRBV5-4 and TRBJ2-3, with D perhaps being TRBD1 or TRBD2 (5 bases each). The CDR3 length is 12 residues. Germline lookup yields CDR1 SGHNT and CDR2 YYREEE (reference sequence). V was shortened by 3 bases and J by 6 bases, with 8 bases between the two germline ends. This CDR3 reads CASSWDRDTQYF. Written as DNA, the CDR3 is TGTGCCAGCAGCTGGGACCGCGATACGCAGTATTTT.

The table lists this clone with a count of one. The V gene is TRBV7-2, the J gene TRBJ2-3; possibly TRBD1 or TRBD2 for D (5 bases each). V lost 3 bases, J lost 4 bases, and 14 bases lay in between. The CDR3 contains 15 residues. Germline CDR1 is SGHTA and CDR2 is FQGNSA. CDR3 bases: TGTGCCAGCAGCTTCACGGGGCCCGTCGCAGATACGCAGTATTTT. Translated, it gives CASSFTGPVADTQYF. The variable domain in full, completed from reference TRBV7-2 and TRBJ2-3, reads GAGVSQSPSNKVTEKGKDVELRCDPISGHTALYWYRQSLGQGLEFLIYFQGNSAPDKSGLPSDRFSAERTGGSVSTLTIQRTQQEDSAVYLCASSFTGPVADTQYFGPGTRLTVL.

The chain carries TRBV11-2 and TRBJ1-6; D is possibly TRBD1 (5 bases). Trimming cost V 6 bases and J 5 bases, with 17 bases left between them. CDR3 length equals 16 residues. Germline V gives CDR1 SGHAT, CDR2 FQNNGV. Written as DNA, the CDR3 is TGTGCCAGCAGTCTTATGACGGGGCCGAATAATTCACCCCTCCACTTT. It is translated as CASSLMTGPNNSPLHF.

The rearrangement joins TRBV19 to TRBJ1-2, with 7 bases aligning to TRBD1. The CDR3 covers 15 residues. V shed 2 bases and J 8 bases; nucleotides not matched to a gene: 11. Germline CDR1 and CDR2: LNHDA and SQIVND (reference sequence). CDR3 nucleotide sequence: TGTGCCAGTAGTATAACGTCGACAGGGAACGGCGGCTACACCTTC. Translating it yields CASSITSTGNGGYTF. Looking up the rest from reference TRBV19 and TRBJ1-2 gives the full variable domain: DGGITQSPKYLFRKEGQNVTLSCEQNLNHDAMYWYRQDPGQGLRLIYYSQIVNDFQKGDIAEGYSVSREKKESFPLTVTSAQKNPTAFYLCASSITSTGNGGYTFGSGTRLTVV.

The V call is TRBV7-9, the J call TRBJ2-1; 9 bases are a match to TRBD2. The germline V gene encodes CDR1 SEHNR and CDR2 FQNEAQ (reference sequence). The CDR3 totals 19 residues. J was trimmed by 2 bases and V by 1 base; bases with no gene match: 12. The CDR3 protein is CASSLEGVLAGKPYNEQFF. DNA for the CDR3: TGTGCCAGCAGCTTAGAGGGCGTCCTAGCGGGAAAGCCCTACAATGAGCAGTTCTTC.

The chain links TRBV6-6 to TRBJ1-6; 8 bases line up with TRBD1. The CDR3 has 14 amino acids. Germline-derived CDR1 and CDR2 are MNHNY and SVGAGI (reference sequence). V gave up 6 bases and J gave up 7 bases; unmatched junction bases: 5. CDR3 sequence (DNA): TGTGCCAGCAGCCCGGGACAGGCGAATTCACCCCTCCACTTT. Its protein is CASSPGQANSPLHF.

CDR3 loop: CASSLEEGMGQPQHF. As DNA, the CDR3 is TGTGCCAGCAGCCTAGAAGAGGGTATGGGACAGCCCCAGCATTTT. This chain connects TRBV7-2 to TRBJ1-5; D ambiguous. Germline assignment: CDR1 SGHTA and CDR2 FQGNSA. The CDR3 is made up of 15 amino acids. V was shortened by 5 bases and J by 7 bases, with 18 bases between the two germline ends.

The V and J genes are TRBV11-1 and TRBJ2-1; 12 bases line up with TRBD2. From germline, CDR1 is SGHAT and CDR2 FQDESV (reference sequence). The junction had 3 bases not matched to a gene; V was cut back by 0 bases and J by 12 bases. This CDR3 contains 14 residues. For the CDR3, the DNA is TGTGCCAGCAGCTTAGCCCGACTAGCGGGAGTGCAGTTCTTC. It codes for CASSLARLAGVQFF.

This clone was found once. The CDR3 region is CASSPRGTGEKYEQYF. In DNA form, the CDR3 reads TGTGCCAGCTCACCTAGGGGGACGGGAGAGAAGTACGAGCAGTACTTC. V and J are TRBV18 and TRBJ2-7; D is tentatively TRBD1 or TRBD2 (6 bases each). This CDR3 has 16 residues. Trimming shortened V by 3 bases and J by 4 bases, and 19 bases separated the two germline ends. Germline lookup yields CDR1 KGHSH and CDR2 LQKENI. The whole variable domain, filled in from reference TRBV18 and TRBJ2-7, reads NAGVMQNPRHLVRRRGQEARLRCSPMKGHSHVYWYRQLPEEGLKFMVYLQKENIIDESGMPKERFSAEFPKEGPSILRIQQVVRGDSAAYFCASSPRGTGEKYEQYFGPGTRLTVT.

In its sample, this clone was seen once. This chain links TRBV7-9 with TRBJ2-4; TRBD2 might be the D (6 bases). Germline loops: CDR1 SEHNR, CDR2 FQNEAQ (reference sequence). The CDR3 extends over 18 amino acids. Deletions cut 5 bases from V and 5 bases from J, with 25 bases between. Here the CDR3 reads CASSLYPGRRGEENIQYF. The CDR3 nucleotides are TGTGCCAGCAGCCTATATCCCGGGCGGCGGGGAGAGGAAAACATTCAGTACTTC.

The gene calls are TRBV28 and TRBJ1-2; TRBD1 matches at 8 bases. This CDR3 contains 13 residues. Germline V gene sequence: CDR1 MDHEN, CDR2 SYDVKM. V dropped 11 bases and J dropped 3; count of bases not matched to a gene: 8. CDR3 in amino acids: CALLGGQDYGYTF. As DNA, the CDR3 is TGTGCCCTTTTGGGGGGACAGGACTATGGCTACACCTTC.

The chain joins TRBV6-6 to TRBJ1-3; D gene unclear. This CDR3 comprises 15 residues. V lost 2 bases to trimming and J lost 0 bases, with 8 bases between them. Per the germline V gene, CDR1 is MNHNY and CDR2 is SVGAGI (reference sequence). CDR3 sequence (DNA): TGTGCCAGCAGTTACCATAGGAACTCTGGAAACACCATATATTTT. Protein sequence: CASSYHRNSGNTIYF.

The V and J genes are TRBV15 and TRBJ1-3; possible D gene TRBD1, 6 bases. The CDR3 is 16 residues long. CDR1 is LNHNV, CDR2 YYDKDF, per germline (reference sequence). The V and J ends lost 2 bases and 0 bases respectively, with 11 bases between them. For the CDR3, the DNA is TGTGCCACCAGCAGACCCCCGACAGGCTCTGGAAACACCATATATTTT. Encoded protein: CATSRPPTGSGNTIYF.

The rearrangement uses TRBV5-8 and TRBJ2-1; TRBD1 aligns across 7 bases. The V and J ends lost 7 bases and 0 bases, in that order; junction bases with no gene match: 4. This CDR3 is built from 14 residues. The germline CDR1 and CDR2 sequences are SGHTS and YDEGEE. DNA for the CDR3: TGTGCCAGCCAGAAGGGGGCCTCCTACAATGAGCAGTTCTTC. It encodes CASQKGASYNEQFF.

The chain uses TRBV28 and TRBJ2-1; 8 bases agree with TRBD2. J was trimmed by 0 bases and V by 6 bases; bases with no gene match: 4. Germline values: CDR1 MDHEN, CDR2 SYDVKM. The CDR3 has 15 residues. CDR3 bases: TGTGCCAGCAGCAATAGCGGGGTCTCCTACAATGAGCAGTTCTTC. Encoded protein: CASSNSGVSYNEQFF. Variable domain in full (rest from reference TRBV28 and TRBJ2-1): DVKVTQSSRYLVKRTGEKVFLECVQDMDHENMFWYRQDPGLGLRLIYFSYDVKMKEKGDIPEGYSVSREKKERFSLILESASTNQTSMYLCASSNSGVSYNEQFFGPGTRLTVL.

CDR3 nucleotides: TGTGCCAGTAGTGCGGGGACCGCGGCCAAAAACATTCAGTACTTC. This sequence encodes CASSAGTAAKNIQYF. This chain joins TRBV19 and TRBJ2-4; D perhaps matches TRBD2 (6 bases). V lost 5 bases and J 1 base, leaving 12 bases between the germline ends. The CDR3 is 15 residues long. CDR1 is LNHDA and CDR2 is SQIVND in the germline V gene (reference sequence).

The CDR3 protein is CASSARDNYNEQFF. Written as DNA, the CDR3 is TGTGCCAGCAGCGCCCGGGATAACTACAATGAGCAGTTCTTC. The chain recombines TRBV28 with TRBJ2-1; TRBD2 might be the D (5 bases). CDR3 length: 14 amino acids. The V end lost 6 bases, the J end lost 3 bases, and 12 bases lay between the germline ends. Germline V gives CDR1 MDHEN, CDR2 SYDVKM.